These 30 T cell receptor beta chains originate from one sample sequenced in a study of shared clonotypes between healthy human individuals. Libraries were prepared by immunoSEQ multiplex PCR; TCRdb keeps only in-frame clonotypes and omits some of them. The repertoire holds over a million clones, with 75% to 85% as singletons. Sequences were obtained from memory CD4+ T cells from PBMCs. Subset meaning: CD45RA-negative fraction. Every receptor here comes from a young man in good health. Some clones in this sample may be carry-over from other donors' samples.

The CDR3 spells CASLPGAQDKQYF. CDR3 bases: TGTGCCAGCCTCCCCGGAGCTCAGGATAAGCAGTACTTC. The chain couples TRBV6-1 to TRBJ2-7; D gene uncertain. The ends were cut back, 8 bases at V and 8 bases at J, with 19 bases in the middle. This CDR3 comprises 13 residues. Germline V gene data show CDR1 as MNHNS and CDR2 as SASEGT.

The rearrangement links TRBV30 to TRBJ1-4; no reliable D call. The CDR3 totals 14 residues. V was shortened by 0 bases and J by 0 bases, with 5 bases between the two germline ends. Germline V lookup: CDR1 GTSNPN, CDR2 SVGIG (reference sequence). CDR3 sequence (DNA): TGTGCCTGGAGTGTTCAGCCAACTAATGAAAAACTGTTTTTT. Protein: CAWSVQPTNEKLFF. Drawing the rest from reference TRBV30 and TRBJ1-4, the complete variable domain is SQTIHQWPATLVQPVGSPLSLECTVEGTSNPNLYWYRQAAGRGLQLLFYSVGIGQISSEVPQNLSASRPQDRQFILSSKKLLLSDSGFYLCAWSVQPTNEKLFFGSGTQLSVL.

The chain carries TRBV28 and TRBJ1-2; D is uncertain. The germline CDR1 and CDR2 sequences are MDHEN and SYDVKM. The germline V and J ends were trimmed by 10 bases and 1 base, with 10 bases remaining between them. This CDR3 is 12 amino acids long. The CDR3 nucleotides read TGTGCCACCGACAAATATAACTATGGCTACACCTTC. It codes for CATDKYNYGYTF.

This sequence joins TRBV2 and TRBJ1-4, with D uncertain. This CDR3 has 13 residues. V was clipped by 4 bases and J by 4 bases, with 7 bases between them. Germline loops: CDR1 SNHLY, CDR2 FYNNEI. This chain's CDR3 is CASSGRRNEKLFF. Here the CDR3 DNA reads TGTGCCAGCAGTGGGCGGCGTAATGAAAAACTGTTTTTT.

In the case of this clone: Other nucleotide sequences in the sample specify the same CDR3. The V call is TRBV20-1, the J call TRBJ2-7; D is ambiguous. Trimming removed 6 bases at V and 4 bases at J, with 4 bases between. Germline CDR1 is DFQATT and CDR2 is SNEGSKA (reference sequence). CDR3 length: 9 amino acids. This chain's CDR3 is CSAAYEQYF. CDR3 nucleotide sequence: TGCAGTGCAGCTTACGAGCAGTACTTC.

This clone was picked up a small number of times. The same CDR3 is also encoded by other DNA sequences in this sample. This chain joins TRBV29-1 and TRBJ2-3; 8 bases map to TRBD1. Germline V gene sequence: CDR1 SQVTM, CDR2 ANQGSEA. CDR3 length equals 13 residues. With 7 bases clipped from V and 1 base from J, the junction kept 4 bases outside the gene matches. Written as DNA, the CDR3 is TGCAGCGGCGACAGGGGCGGCACAGATACGCAGTATTTT. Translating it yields CSGDRGGTDTQYF.

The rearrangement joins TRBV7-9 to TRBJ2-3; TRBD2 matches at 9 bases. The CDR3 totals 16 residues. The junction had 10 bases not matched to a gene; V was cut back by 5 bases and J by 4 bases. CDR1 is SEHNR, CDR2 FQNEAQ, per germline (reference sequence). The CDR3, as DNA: TGTGCCAGCAGCGCGGCAGCGGGAGGTTTCTCAGATACGCAGTATTTT. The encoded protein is CASSAAAGGFSDTQYF.

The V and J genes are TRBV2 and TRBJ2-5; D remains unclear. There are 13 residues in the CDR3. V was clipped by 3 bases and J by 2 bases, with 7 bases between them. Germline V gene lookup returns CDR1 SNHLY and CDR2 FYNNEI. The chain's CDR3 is CASSDEAQETQYF. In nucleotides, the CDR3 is TGTGCCAGCAGTGATGAGGCTCAAGAGACCCAGTACTTC. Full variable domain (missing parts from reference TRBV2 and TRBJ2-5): EPEVTQTPSHQVTQMGQEVILRCVPISNHLYFYWYRQILGQKVEFLVSFYNNEISEKSEIFDDQFSVERPDGSNFTLKIRSTKLEDSAMYFCASSDEAQETQYFGPGTRLLVL.

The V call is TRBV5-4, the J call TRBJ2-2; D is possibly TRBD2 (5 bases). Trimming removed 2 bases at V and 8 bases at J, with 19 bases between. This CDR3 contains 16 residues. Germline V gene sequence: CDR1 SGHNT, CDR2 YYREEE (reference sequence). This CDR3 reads CASSLGRGAVKGELFF. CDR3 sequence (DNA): TGTGCCAGCAGCTTAGGACGGGGTGCTGTTAAGGGGGAGCTGTTTTTT.

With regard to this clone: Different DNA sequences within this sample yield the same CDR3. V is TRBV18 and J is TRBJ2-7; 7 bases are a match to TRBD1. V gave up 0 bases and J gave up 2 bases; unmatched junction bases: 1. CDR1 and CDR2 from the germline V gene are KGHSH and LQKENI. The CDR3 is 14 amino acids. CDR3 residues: CASSPPGQPYEQYF. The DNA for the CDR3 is TGTGCCAGCTCACCACCGGGACAGCCCTACGAGCAGTACTTC.

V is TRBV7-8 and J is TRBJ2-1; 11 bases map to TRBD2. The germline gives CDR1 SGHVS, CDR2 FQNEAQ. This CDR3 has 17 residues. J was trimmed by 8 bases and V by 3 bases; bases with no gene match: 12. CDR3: CASSLGGLAATPDEQFF. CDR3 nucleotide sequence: TGTGCCAGCAGCTTGGGGGGACTAGCGGCCACCCCCGATGAGCAGTTCTTC.

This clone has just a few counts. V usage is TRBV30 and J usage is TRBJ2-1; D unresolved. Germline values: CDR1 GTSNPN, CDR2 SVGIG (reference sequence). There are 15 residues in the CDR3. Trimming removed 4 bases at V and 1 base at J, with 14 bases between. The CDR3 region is CAWKIDFNSYNEQFF. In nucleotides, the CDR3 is TGTGCCTGGAAAATAGACTTTAATTCCTACAATGAGCAGTTCTTC.

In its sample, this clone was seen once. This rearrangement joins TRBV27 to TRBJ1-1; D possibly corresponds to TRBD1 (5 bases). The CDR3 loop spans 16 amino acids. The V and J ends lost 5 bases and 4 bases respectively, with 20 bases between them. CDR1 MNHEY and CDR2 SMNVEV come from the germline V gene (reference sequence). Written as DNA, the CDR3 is TGTGCCAGCAGTCCCACTTACCGGGACCTATTCACTGAAGCTTTCTTT. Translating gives CASSPTYRDLFTEAFF.

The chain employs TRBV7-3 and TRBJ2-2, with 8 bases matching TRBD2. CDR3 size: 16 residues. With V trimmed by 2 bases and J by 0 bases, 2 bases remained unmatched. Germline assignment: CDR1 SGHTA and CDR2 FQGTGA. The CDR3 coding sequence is TGTGCCAGCAGCTTATTGGGACTAGCGAACACCGGGGAGCTGTTTTTT. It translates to CASSLLGLANTGELFF.

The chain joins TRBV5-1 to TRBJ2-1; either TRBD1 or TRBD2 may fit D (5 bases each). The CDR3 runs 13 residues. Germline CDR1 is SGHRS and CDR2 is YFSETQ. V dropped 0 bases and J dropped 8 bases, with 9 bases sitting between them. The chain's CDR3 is CASSLAEGYEQFF. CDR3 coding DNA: TGCGCCAGCAGCTTGGCCGAGGGGTATGAGCAGTTCTTC. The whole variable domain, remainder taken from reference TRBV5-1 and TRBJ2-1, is KAGVTQTPRYLIKTRGQQVTLSCSPISGHRSVSWYQQTPGQGLQFLFEYFSETQRNKGNFPGRFSGRQFSNSRSEMNVSTLELGDSALYLCASSLAEGYEQFFGPGTRLTVL.

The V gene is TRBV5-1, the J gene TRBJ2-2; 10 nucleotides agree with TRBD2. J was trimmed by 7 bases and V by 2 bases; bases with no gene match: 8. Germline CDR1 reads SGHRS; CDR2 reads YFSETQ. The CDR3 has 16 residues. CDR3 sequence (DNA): TGCGCCAGCAGCTTTACTCTGGGACTAGCGAGCGGGGAGCTGTTTTTT. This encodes CASSFTLGLASGELFF.

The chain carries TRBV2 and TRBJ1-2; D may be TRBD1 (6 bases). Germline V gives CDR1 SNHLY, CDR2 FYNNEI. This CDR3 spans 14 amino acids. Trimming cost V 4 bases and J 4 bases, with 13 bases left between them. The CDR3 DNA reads TGTGCCAGCAGTGGAGGGGGAAGGGTCTATGGCTACACCTTC. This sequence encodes CASSGGGRVYGYTF.

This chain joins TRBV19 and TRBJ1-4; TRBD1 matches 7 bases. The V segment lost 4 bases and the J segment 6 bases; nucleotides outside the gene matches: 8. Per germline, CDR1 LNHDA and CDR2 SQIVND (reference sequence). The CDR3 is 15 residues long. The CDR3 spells CASSTPQGRYEKLFF. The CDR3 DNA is TGTGCCAGTAGTACCCCACAGGGGCGGTATGAAAAACTGTTTTTT.

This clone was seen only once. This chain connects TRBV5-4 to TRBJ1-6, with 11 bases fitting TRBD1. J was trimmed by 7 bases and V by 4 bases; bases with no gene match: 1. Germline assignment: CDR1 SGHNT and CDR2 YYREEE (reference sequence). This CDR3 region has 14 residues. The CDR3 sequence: CASSRDRGNSPLHF. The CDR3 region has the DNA TGTGCCAGCAGCCGGGACAGGGGGAATTCACCCCTCCACTTT.

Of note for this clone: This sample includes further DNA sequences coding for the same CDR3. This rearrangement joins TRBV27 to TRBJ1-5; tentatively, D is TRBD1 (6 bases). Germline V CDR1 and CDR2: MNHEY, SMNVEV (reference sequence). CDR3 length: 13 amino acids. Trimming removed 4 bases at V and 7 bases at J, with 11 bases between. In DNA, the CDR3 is TGTGCCAGCAGTTCCCAGGGGCGACAGCCCCAGCATTTT. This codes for CASSSQGRQPQHF.

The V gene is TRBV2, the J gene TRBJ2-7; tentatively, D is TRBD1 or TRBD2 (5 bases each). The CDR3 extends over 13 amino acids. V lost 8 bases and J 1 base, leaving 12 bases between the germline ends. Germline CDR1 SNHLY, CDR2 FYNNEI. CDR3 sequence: CASGWDGSYEQYF. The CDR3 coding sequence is TGTGCCAGCGGATGGGACGGGTCCTACGAGCAGTACTTC. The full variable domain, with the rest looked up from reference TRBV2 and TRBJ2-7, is EPEVTQTPSHQVTQMGQEVILRCVPISNHLYFYWYRQILGQKVEFLVSFYNNEISEKSEIFDDQFSVERPDGSNFTLKIRSTKLEDSAMYFCASGWDGSYEQYFGPGTRLTVT.

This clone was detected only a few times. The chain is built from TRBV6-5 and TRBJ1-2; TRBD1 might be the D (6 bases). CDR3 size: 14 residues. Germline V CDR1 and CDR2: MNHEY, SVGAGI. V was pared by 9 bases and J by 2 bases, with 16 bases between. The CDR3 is CASGRNRENYGYTF. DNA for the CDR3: TGTGCCAGTGGCAGAAACAGGGAAAACTATGGCTACACCTTC.

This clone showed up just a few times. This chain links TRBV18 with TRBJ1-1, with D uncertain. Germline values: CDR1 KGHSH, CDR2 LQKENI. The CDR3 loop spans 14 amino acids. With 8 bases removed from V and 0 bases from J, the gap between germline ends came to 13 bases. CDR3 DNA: TGTGCCAGCGGGCCGGAACACATGAACACTGAAGCTTTCTTT. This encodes CASGPEHMNTEAFF.

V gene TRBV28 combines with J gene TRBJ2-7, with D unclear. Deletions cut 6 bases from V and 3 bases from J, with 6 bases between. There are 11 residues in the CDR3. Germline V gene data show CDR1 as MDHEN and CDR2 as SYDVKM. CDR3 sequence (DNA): TGTGCCAGCAGGACGGACTACGAGCAGTACTTC. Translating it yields CASRTDYEQYF. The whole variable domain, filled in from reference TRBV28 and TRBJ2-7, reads DVKVTQSSRYLVKRTGEKVFLECVQDMDHENMFWYRQDPGLGLRLIYFSYDVKMKEKGDIPEGYSVSREKKERFSLILESASTNQTSMYLCASRTDYEQYFGPGTRLTVT.

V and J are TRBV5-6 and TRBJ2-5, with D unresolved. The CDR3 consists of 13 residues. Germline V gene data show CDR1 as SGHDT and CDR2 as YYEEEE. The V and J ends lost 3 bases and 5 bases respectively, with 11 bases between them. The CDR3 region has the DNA TGTGCCAGCAGCTCCCGTGTAGGGGAGACCCAGTACTTC. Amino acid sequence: CASSSRVGETQYF.

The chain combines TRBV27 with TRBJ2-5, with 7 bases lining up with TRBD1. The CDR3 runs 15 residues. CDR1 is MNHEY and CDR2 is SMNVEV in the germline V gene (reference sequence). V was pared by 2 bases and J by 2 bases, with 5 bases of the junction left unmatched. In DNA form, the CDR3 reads TGTGCCAGCAGTTTAACAGGGACAGAGCAAGAGACCCAGTACTTC. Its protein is CASSLTGTEQETQYF.

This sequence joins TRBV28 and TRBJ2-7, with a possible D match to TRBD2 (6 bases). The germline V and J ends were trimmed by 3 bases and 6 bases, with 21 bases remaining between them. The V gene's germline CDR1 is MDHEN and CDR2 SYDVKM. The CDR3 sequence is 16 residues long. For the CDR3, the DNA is TGTGCCAGCAGTTTCCCTCGGGGAGGAGACCTCATCGAGCAGTACTTC. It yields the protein CASSFPRGGDLIEQYF.

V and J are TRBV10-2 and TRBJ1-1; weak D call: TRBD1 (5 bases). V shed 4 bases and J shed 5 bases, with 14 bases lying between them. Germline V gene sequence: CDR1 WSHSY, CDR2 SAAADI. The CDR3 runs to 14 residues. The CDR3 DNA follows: TGCGCCAGCAGTGTAGCCAGCTCAGGGACTGAAGCTTTCTTT. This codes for CASSVASSGTEAFF.

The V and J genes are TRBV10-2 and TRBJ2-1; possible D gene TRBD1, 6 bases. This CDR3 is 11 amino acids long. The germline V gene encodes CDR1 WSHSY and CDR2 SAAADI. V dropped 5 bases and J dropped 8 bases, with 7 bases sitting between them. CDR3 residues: CASSQGHEQFF. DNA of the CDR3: TGCGCCAGCAGTCAGGGGCATGAGCAGTTCTTC.

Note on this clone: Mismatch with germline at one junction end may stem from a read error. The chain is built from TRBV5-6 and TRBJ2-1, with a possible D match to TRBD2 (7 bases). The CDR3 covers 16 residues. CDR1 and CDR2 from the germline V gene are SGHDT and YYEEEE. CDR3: CSSSLEPGGLYNEQFF. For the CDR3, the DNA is TGTTCCAGCAGCTTGGAACCGGGGGGCCTGTACAATGAGCAGTTCTTC.